This TCR beta chain was sequenced for a study of regulatory T cells in long-lasting Graves disease. The study's findings and limits: Limited samples may have lowered accuracy.

This clonotype has ten or more counts. Its antigen is still unknown. From germline, CDR1 is SQVTM and CDR2 ANQGSEA. This CDR3 spans 13 amino acids. Trimming at V came to 6 bases and at J to 6 bases, leaving 4 bases not matched to a gene. Time point here: newly diagnosed GD, antithyroid drugs for less than 3 months. Researchers made the TCR library from RNA that was extracted from PBMCs. CDR3-region Arm-PCR and iRepertoire HTBI primers produced the TCR beta libraries. TCRdb re-analysed the multiplex PCR reads in MiXCR, keeping a single row per CDR3 protein. The profile shows some 250,000 distinct CDR3 sequences, about 20% of them singletons. The data were also submitted as part of a second study, on T cells in Graves' hyperthyroidism and ophthalmopathy. Per that study: First-round RT-PCR of the TCR CDR3 relied on the HTBI primer set. Blood also carried most thyroid clonotypes expanded above 0.001. The model identified upcoming ophthalmopathy a median approximately 6.5 months ahead of onset.

The TCR comes from a woman in her thirties with Graves disease. Sequences were derived from peripheral blood mononuclear cells (PBMCs), sampled at new diagnosis, from a patient treated with antithyroid drugs. This chain links TRBV29-1 with TRBJ2-1, with 11 positions matching TRBD2. This chain's CDR3 is CSVISGGANEQFF. The CDR3 nucleotides are TGCAGCGTCATTAGCGGGGGGGCCAATGAGCAGTTCTTC.